This is a list of T cell receptor beta chains from one sample in a study of post-analysis software for immune sequencing data. TCRdb ran MiXCR on the PCR reads and lists one entry per CDR3 protein. The sample has more than 350,000 distinct CDR3 sequences; 39% are singletons. The sample comprised blood. These TCRs come from a girl aged 2 to 9 with multiple sclerosis. CDR3s include the opening cysteine and the closing phenylalanine or tryptophan. Each record gives: D gene, J gene, V gene, clone size, CDR3 protein, CDR3 DNA. A D gene is named only where the DNA matches it firmly. For some rows the clone size is stated as once, few or many, or as a class when expanded; others skip it.

>NA|TRBJ2-2|TRBV7-9|NA
CASSLRTVNTGELFF
TGTGCCAGCAGCCTCCGGACTGTGAACACCGGGGAGCTGTTTTTT
>NA|TRBJ1-6|TRBV7-6|NA
CASSLADRLSSPLHF
TGTGCCAGCAGCTTAGCTGACCGGTTGAGTTCACCCCTCCACTTT
>NA|TRBJ2-3|TRBV7-3|NA
CASSFGFGRGPTDTQYF
TGTGCCAGCAGCTTTGGGTTCGGTCGGGGCCCCACAGATACGCAGTATTTT
>TRBD2|TRBJ2-7|TRBV29-1|NA
CSVGGREGGNSYEQYF
TGCAGCGTTGGGGGCCGAGAGGGAGGGAACTCCTACGAGCAGTACTTC
>TRBD1|TRBJ1-6|TRBV20-1|NA
CSARETTGAGNSPLHF
TGCAGTGCTAGGGAAACCACAGGGGCCGGTAATTCACCCCTCCACTTT
>NA|TRBJ1-1|TRBV29-1|NA
CSVEDMGMEKAFF
TGCAGCGTTGAAGATATGGGCATGGAAAAGGCTTTCTTT
>NA|TRBJ1-1|TRBV7-3|NA
CASSAQGEGTEAFF
TGTGCCAGCAGCGCGCAGGGTGAGGGTACTGAAGCTTTCTTT
>NA|TRBJ2-7|TRBV10-3|once
CAISDAGDNYEQYF
TGTGCCATCAGTGACGCGGGTGATAACTACGAGCAGTACTTC
>NA|TRBJ2-7|TRBV15|few
CATSRDKLATYEQYF
TGTGCCACCAGCAGAGATAAACTAGCAACCTACGAGCAGTACTTC
>TRBD2|TRBJ2-1|TRBV7-2|few
CASSLSSGNSYNEQFF
TGTGCCAGCAGCTTATCGAGCGGGAACTCCTACAATGAGCAGTTCTTC
>NA|TRBJ2-7|TRBV20-1|few
CSAKRLHIYPYEQYF
TGCAGTGCTAAGAGACTCCACATCTATCCCTACGAGCAGTACTTC
>TRBD2|TRBJ2-1|TRBV29-1|few
CSRELAGGPENEQFF
TGCAGCCGAGAGTTAGCGGGAGGGCCGGAAAATGAGCAGTTCTTC
>TRBD1|TRBJ2-5|TRBV12-3/TRBV12-4|NA
CVSSFPGQGERETQYF
TGTGTCAGCAGTTTTCCCGGACAGGGGGAACGGGAGACCCAGTACTTC
>TRBD1|TRBJ2-1|TRBV3-1|NA
CASRGQGFTSFNEQFF
TGTGCCAGCAGGGGACAGGGTTTTACTTCATTTAATGAGCAGTTCTTC
>NA|TRBJ2-3|TRBV20-1|NA
CSASPLRLDRGDTQYF
TGCAGTGCTAGCCCACTCCGACTAGACCGGGGGGATACGCAGTATTTT
>NA|TRBJ2-1|TRBV6-5|NA
CASSTGFGNEQFF
TGTGCCAGCAGCACAGGGTTCGGGAATGAGCAGTTCTTC
>NA|TRBJ2-1|TRBV7-9|NA
CASSLVNREIEQFF
TGTGCCAGCAGCTTAGTTAACAGGGAGATAGAGCAGTTCTTC
>TRBD1|TRBJ2-1|TRBV4-1|NA
CASSFRQGSGSYNEQFF
TGCGCCAGCAGCTTTAGACAGGGGAGTGGGTCCTACAATGAGCAGTTCTTC
>TRBD1|TRBJ1-6|TRBV10-3|NA
CAISDGDRGKNSPLHF
TGTGCCATCAGTGACGGAGACAGGGGGAAAAATTCACCCCTCCACTTT
>NA|TRBJ2-7|TRBV3-1|NA
CASSQTGWGEQYF
TGTGCCAGCAGCCAAACAGGTTGGGGCGAGCAGTACTTC
>TRBD1|TRBJ2-7|TRBV6-5|NA
CASSRTGVEQYF
TGTGCCAGCAGTAGGACAGGGGTCGAGCAGTACTTC
>NA|TRBJ1-5|TRBV6-5|NA
CASSYRANQPQHF
TGTGCCAGCAGTTATAGGGCTAATCAGCCCCAGCATTTT
>NA|TRBJ2-2|TRBV29-1|NA
CSVQTPLNTGELFF
TGCAGCGTTCAGACACCTCTGAACACCGGGGAGCTGTTTTTT
>NA|TRBJ1-5|TRBV29-1|NA
CSVAGYNQPQHF
TGCAGCGTTGCAGGGTACAATCAGCCCCAGCATTTT
>TRBD1|TRBJ2-7|TRBV7-9|NA
CASSPTGTAKTYEQYF
TGTGCCAGCAGCCCCACCGGGACAGCGAAAACCTACGAGCAGTACTTC
>NA|TRBJ2-7|TRBV15|NA
CATRGDTSYEQYF
TGTGCCACCAGAGGGGACACCTCCTACGAGCAGTACTTC
>TRBD1|TRBJ2-1|TRBV18|NA
CASSLHEGADNEQFF
TGTGCCAGCTCCTTGCACGAGGGGGCTGACAATGAGCAGTTCTTC
>NA|TRBJ1-5|TRBV20-1|NA
CSATPDSPSNQPQHF
TGCAGCGCTACCCCGGACAGCCCAAGCAATCAGCCCCAGCATTTT
>TRBD2|TRBJ2-7|TRBV29-1|NA
CSVVTSGAPYEQYF
TGCAGCGTCGTGACTAGCGGAGCTCCCTACGAGCAGTACTTC
>NA|TRBJ1-5|TRBV3-1|few
CASSQDLTHWPQHF
TGTGCCAGCAGCCAGGATCTAACCCATTGGCCCCAGCATTTT
>NA|TRBJ2-7|TRBV5-6|NA
CASSPIVGGPKEQYF
TGTGCCAGCAGCCCGATAGTCGGGGGCCCAAAAGAGCAGTACTTC
>NA|TRBJ1-2|TRBV7-2|NA
CASSPPRGSGYTF
TGTGCCAGCAGCCCCCCGAGGGGAAGCGGCTACACCTTC
>TRBD1|TRBJ2-3|TRBV20-1|few
CSASGDSRNTDTRYF
TGCAGTGCTAGTGGGGACAGTCGAAACACAGATACGCGGTATTTT
>NA|TRBJ1-2|TRBV7-3|NA
CASSPSSGRPGYGYTF
TGTGCCAGCAGCCCCTCATCGGGACGTCCTGGCTATGGCTACACCTTC
>NA|TRBJ2-5|TRBV5-5|NA
CASSSIGRQETQYF
TGTGCCAGCAGCTCGATCGGGAGACAAGAGACCCAGTACTTC
>TRBD2|TRBJ2-7|TRBV7-2|few
CASSRGLVYEQYF
TGTGCCAGCTCACGGGGACTAGTGTACGAGCAGTACTTC
>TRBD1|TRBJ2-4|TRBV29-1|NA
CSACPGTGPSIQYF
TGCAGCGCCTGTCCCGGGACAGGTCCTTCCATTCAGTACTTC
>NA|TRBJ1-4|TRBV6-6|once
CASSYRRRGEKLFF
TGTGCCAGCAGCTATAGAAGGAGGGGCGAAAAACTGTTTTTT
>TRBD2|TRBJ2-2|TRBV28|few
CASSSRSGGRTGELFF
TGTGCCAGCAGTTCGCGTAGCGGGGGGAGGACCGGGGAGCTGTTTTTT
>NA|TRBJ2-5|TRBV3-1|NA
CASRGLLHSEEETQYF
TGTGCCAGCAGGGGGTTATTGCACAGTGAAGAAGAGACCCAGTACTTC
>NA|TRBJ1-4|TRBV5-6|NA
CASSPPGRANEKLFF
TGTGCCAGCAGCCCTCCGGGACGGGCTAATGAAAAACTGTTTTTT
>NA|TRBJ2-6|TRBV5-6|few
CASSELTNGANVLTF
TGTGCCAGCAGCGAATTAACGAATGGGGCCAACGTCCTGACTTTC
>NA|TRBJ2-7|TRBV5-1|NA
CASSFDFTGQGGYEQYF
TGCGCCAGCAGCTTCGATTTTACAGGTCAGGGGGGCTACGAGCAGTACTTC
>NA|TRBJ2-3|TRBV6-5|NA
CASSTDRGRAGAQYF
TGTGCCAGCAGTACCGACAGGGGAAGAGCGGGGGCGCAGTATTTT